This T cell receptor beta chain appears in the sequencing data of a study of cytomegalovirus exposure and HLA in healthy donors. Germline CDR1 is GTSNPN and CDR2 is SVGIG (reference sequence). This CDR3 contains 15 residues. V lost 2 bases and J 6 bases, leaving 19 bases between the germline ends. The PCR used 60 Vbeta and 13 Jbeta primers. TCRdb's table, derived via immunoSEQ multiplex PCR, lists solely in-frame clones and lacks some. The profile covers 110,000 to 150,000 clones, with around 78% appearing a single time and approximately 2.5% taken by the ten largest. The gene calls are TRBV30 and TRBJ1-2; D is ambiguous. Source material: PBMCs. This sequence was found in a woman under 30 in good health and CMV-seropositive. The CDR3 region is CAWSWVATDEDGYTF. The CDR3 nucleotides are TGTGCCTGGAGTTGGGTGGCAACAGACGAAGATGGCTACACCTTC.